This TCR beta chain originates from a study of tissue T cells after allogeneic stem cell transplantation. With V trimmed by 4 bases and J by 4 bases, 4 bases remained unmatched. Germline V lookup: CDR1 FNHDT, CDR2 SITEND (reference sequence). The CDR3 totals 15 residues. The data were produced by immunoSEQ multiplex PCR, yet TCRdb's version contains in-frame clones alone and is incomplete. The sample records approximately 45,000 clones, approximately 70% being singletons. About this clone: Germline and genes here are mouse. From the germline J gene comes the end of the CDR3, since the read stops 1 residue before it.

The sequence was obtained from a pool of C57BL/6 mice in good health. The chain combines TRBV19 with TRBJ2-2; 10 bases are shared with TRBD2. The specimen sequenced was sorted cells pooled from one or two spleens. The sequenced CDR3 bases are TGTGCCAGCAGTCGACTGGGGGGAAGCACCGGGCAGCTCTAC. It specifies CASSRLGGSTGQLY. The complete CDR3 sequence is CASSRLGGSTGQLYF.